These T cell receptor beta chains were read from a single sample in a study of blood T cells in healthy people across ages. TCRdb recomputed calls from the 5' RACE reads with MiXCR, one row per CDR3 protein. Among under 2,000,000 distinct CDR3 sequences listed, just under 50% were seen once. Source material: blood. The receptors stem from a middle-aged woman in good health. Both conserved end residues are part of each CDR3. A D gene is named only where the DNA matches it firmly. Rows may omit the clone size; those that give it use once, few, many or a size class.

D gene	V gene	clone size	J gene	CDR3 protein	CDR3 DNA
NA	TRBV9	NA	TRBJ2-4	CASSKDGGSKNIQYF	TGTGCCAGCAGCAAGGACGGGGGTTCCAAAAACATTCAGTACTTC
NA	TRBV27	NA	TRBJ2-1	CASTSGQNYNEQFF	TGTGCCAGCACCTCAGGACAGAATTACAATGAGCAGTTCTTC
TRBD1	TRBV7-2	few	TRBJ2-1	CASSAPDRGRSSSYNEQFF	TGTGCCAGCAGCGCCCCGGACAGGGGGCGTTCAAGCTCCTACAATGAGCAGTTCTTC
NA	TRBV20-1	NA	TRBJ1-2	CSASPGRVYGYTF	TGCAGTGCTAGTCCTGGCAGGGTCTATGGCTACACCTTC
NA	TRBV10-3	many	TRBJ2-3	CAISEGQHTDTQYF	TGTGCCATCAGTGAGGGACAGCACACAGATACGCAGTATTTT
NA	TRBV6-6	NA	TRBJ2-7	CASSEGIYEQYF	TGTGCCAGCAGTGAGGGGATCTACGAGCAGTACTTC
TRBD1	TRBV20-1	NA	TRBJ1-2	CSAPGQGVTYGYTF	TGCAGTGCCCCGGGACAGGGCGTGACCTATGGCTACACCTTC
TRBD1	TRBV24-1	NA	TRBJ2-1	CATIPKGDLNRGPFPYNEQFF	TGTGCCACCATACCCAAAGGGGACCTTAACAGGGGGCCGTTTCCCTACAATGAGCAGTTCTTC
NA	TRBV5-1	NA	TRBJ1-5	CASSLGWDRNQPQHF	TGCGCCAGCAGCTTGGGATGGGACCGCAATCAGCCCCAGCATTTT
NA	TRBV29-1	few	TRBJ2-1	CSVPPAVSYNEQFF	TGCAGCGTCCCACCCGCGGTTTCCTACAATGAGCAGTTCTTC
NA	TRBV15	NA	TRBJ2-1	CATSDPGAYNEQFF	TGTGCCACCAGCGATCCAGGGGCCTACAATGAGCAGTTCTTC
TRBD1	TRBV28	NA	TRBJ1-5	CASSPGTGGWDQPQHF	TGTGCCAGCAGTCCGGGGACAGGGGGTTGGGATCAGCCCCAGCATTTT
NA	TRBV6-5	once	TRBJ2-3	CANSPRPVTDTQYF	TGTGCCAACAGTCCTAGGCCGGTCACAGATACGCAGTATTTT
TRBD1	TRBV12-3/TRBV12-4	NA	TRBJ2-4	CASSPGTGWAKNIQYF	TGTGCCAGCAGTCCAGGGACAGGGTGGGCCAAAAACATTCAGTACTTC
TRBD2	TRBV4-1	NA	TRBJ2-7	CASSHPIAGGFYEQYF	TGCGCCAGCAGCCACCCCATAGCGGGGGGTTTCTACGAGCAGTACTTC
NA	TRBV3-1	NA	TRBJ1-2	CASSLGWAKVRGYTF	TGTGCCAGCAGCCTTGGTTGGGCCAAGGTCAGGGGCTACACCTTC
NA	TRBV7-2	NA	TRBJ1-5	CASSESVSNQPQHF	TGTGCCAGCAGCGAAAGTGTATCCAATCAGCCCCAGCATTTT
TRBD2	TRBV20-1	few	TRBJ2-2	CSARDRASGGPYTGELFF	TGCAGTGCTAGAGATCGGGCTAGCGGGGGGCCTTACACCGGGGAGCTGTTTTTT
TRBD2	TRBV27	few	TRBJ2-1	CASTLGGGLALNEQFF	TGTGCCAGCACCTTAGGGGGGGGACTAGCGTTGAATGAGCAGTTCTTC
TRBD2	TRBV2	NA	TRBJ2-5	CASSPGTSGVLEETQYF	TGTGCCAGCAGCCCTGGGACTAGCGGGGTATTAGAAGAGACCCAGTACTTC
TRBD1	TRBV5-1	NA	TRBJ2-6	CASSSGTGVPGANVLTF	TGCGCCAGCAGCTCCGGGACAGGGGTCCCTGGGGCCAACGTCCTGACTTTC
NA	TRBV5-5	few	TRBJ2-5	CASSLEDRLQETQYF	TGTGCCAGCAGCTTGGAGGACAGACTTCAAGAGACCCAGTACTTC
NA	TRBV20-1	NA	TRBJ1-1	CSARVKDTEAFF	TGCAGTGCTAGAGTAAAGGACACTGAAGCTTTCTTT
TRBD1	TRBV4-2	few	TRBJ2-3	CASSPGQGLLSDTQYF	TGTGCCAGCAGCCCAGGACAGGGGCTTCTTTCAGATACGCAGTATTTT
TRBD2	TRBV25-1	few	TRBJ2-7	CASKDPTSGVYEQYF	TGTGCCAGCAAGGACCCGACTAGCGGGGTGTACGAGCAGTACTTC
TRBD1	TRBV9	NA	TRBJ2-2	CASSATGAANTGELFF	TGTGCCAGCAGCGCCACAGGGGCTGCGAACACCGGGGAGCTGTTTTTT
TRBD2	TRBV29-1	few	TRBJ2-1	CSGGPGGYNEQFF	TGCAGCGGTGGGCCGGGGGGCTACAATGAGCAGTTCTTC
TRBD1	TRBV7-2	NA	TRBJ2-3	CASSLVTGRTDTQYF	TGTGCCAGCAGCTTAGTGACAGGGAGAACAGATACGCAGTATTTT
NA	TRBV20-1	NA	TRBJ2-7	CSAREVAETYEQYF	TGCAGTGCTAGGGAGGTAGCGGAGACCTACGAGCAGTACTTC
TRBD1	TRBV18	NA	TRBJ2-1	CASSPHPGQANEQFF	TGTGCCAGCTCACCACACCCGGGACAGGCCAATGAGCAGTTCTTC
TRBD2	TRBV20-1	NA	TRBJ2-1	CSASYGGLAGGNEQFF	TGCAGTGCTAGTTACGGAGGACTAGCGGGGGGCAATGAGCAGTTCTTC
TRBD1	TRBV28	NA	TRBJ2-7	CASTSQSTGAEQYF	TGTGCCAGCACCTCCCAATCGACAGGGGCCGAGCAGTACTTC
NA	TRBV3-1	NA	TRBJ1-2	CASSQGSVNYGYTF	TGTGCCAGCAGCCAAGGTTCAGTTAACTATGGCTACACCTTC
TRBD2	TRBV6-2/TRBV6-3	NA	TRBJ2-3	CATRGLAGRRYTDTQYF	TGTGCCACCAGAGGACTAGCGGGGCGACGATACACAGATACGCAGTATTTT
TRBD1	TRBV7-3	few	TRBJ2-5	CASSLRTGAIEETQYF	TGTGCCAGCAGCCTAAGGACAGGGGCTATAGAAGAGACCCAGTACTTC
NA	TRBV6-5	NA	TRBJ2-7	CASSYSNPGHYEQYF	TGTGCCAGCAGTTACTCGAACCCAGGGCACTACGAGCAGTACTTC
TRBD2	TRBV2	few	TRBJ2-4	CASSPTLGRENIQYF	TGTGCCAGCAGTCCGACTTTGGGGAGGGAAAACATTCAGTACTTC
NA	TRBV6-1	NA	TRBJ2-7	CASSEEIRRVSSYEQYF	TGTGCCAGCAGTGAAGAGATCCGGCGGGTCAGCTCCTACGAGCAGTACTTC
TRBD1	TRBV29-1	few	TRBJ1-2	CSVNPGTGGYGYTF	TGCAGCGTTAATCCCGGGACAGGGGGATATGGCTACACCTTC
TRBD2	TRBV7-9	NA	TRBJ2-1	CASSDSGSNEQFF	TGTGCCAGCAGCGACAGCGGGAGCAATGAGCAGTTCTTC
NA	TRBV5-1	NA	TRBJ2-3	CASSTEYTDTQYF	TGCGCCAGCAGCACGGAATATACAGATACGCAGTATTTT
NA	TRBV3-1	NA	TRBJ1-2	CACSQFTGYTF	TGTGCCTGCAGCCAATTCACTGGCTACACCTTC
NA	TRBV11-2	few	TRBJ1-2	CASTRRRAETNTF	TGTGCCAGCACCCGACGGCGGGCGGAGACTAACACCTTC
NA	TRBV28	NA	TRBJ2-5	CASSELPQETQYF	TGTGCCAGCAGTGAGTTACCCCAAGAGACCCAGTACTTC
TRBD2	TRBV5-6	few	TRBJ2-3	CASSLTLGGADTQYF	TGTGCCAGCAGCTTGACCCTGGGAGGGGCAGATACGCAGTATTTT
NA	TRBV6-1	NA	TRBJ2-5	CASSVRVGGAQETQYF	TGTGCCAGCAGCGTACGGGTTGGGGGGGCCCAAGAGACCCAGTACTTC
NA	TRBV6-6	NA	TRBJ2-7	CASSYSQGRSYEQYF	TGTGCCAGCAGTTACAGCCAGGGGAGGTCCTACGAGCAGTACTTC
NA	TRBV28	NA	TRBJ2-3	CASRRRVAATDTQYF	TGTGCCAGCAGGAGGAGGGTAGCTGCGACAGATACGCAGTATTTT
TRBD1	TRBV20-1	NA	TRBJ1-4	CSARAGQAGEKLFF	TGCAGTGCTAGAGCGGGACAGGCGGGGGAAAAACTGTTTTTT
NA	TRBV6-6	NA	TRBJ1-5	CASRYPGGGNQPQHF	TGTGCCAGCAGATACCCGGGGGGGGGCAATCAGCCCCAGCATTTT
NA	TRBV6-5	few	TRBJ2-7	CAIGPSSYEQYF	TGTGCCATCGGCCCCAGCTCCTACGAGCAGTACTTC
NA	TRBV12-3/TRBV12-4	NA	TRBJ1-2	CASSSTVTNYGYTF	TGTGCCAGCAGTTCGACAGTTACTAACTATGGCTACACCTTC
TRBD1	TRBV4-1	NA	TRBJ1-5	CASSQGTGINQPQHF	TGCGCCAGCAGTCAAGGGACAGGGATCAATCAGCCCCAGCATTTT
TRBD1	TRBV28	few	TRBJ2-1	CASTSTGTGSYNEQFF	TGTGCCAGCACGTCAACTGGGACAGGGTCCTACAATGAGCAGTTCTTC
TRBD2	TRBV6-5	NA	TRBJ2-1	CASSYFPGGGVYNEQFF	TGTGCCAGCAGTTACTTTCCTGGCGGGGGGGTTTACAATGAGCAGTTCTTC